This TCR beta chain is drawn from a study of blood T cells in healthy people across ages. The germline gives CDR1 MNHEY, CDR2 SVGEGT. The CDR3 consists of 16 residues. The V and J ends lost 2 bases and 7 bases respectively, with 20 bases between them. Alongside a J-beta primer mix, a sample-barcoded 5' primer served in a second PCR lasting about 7 to 11 cycles. Using its own MiXCR run on the 5' RACE reads, TCRdb lists one record per CDR3 protein. The table lists fewer than 700,000 distinct CDR3 sequences, around 43% of them singletons. The chain has TRBV6-2 or TRBV6-3 and TRBJ2-5; unclear D gene. The material sequenced was blood. This sequence originates from a man of 80 years or more in good health. The CDR3 nucleotides are TGTGCCAGCAGTTACCGAGGTGAAACGTCCTTGCGGACCCAGTACTTC. Translating it yields CASSYRGETSLRTQYF.